Listed below are T cell receptor beta chains from one sample, sequenced in a study of CD8 T cells in ankylosing spondylitis. TCRdb re-derived calls from the 5' RACE reads in MiXCR, one entry per CDR3 protein. The sample lists some 840,000 distinct CDR3 sequences; around 11% were seen once. The sample consisted of blood, either unsorted or a sorted T cell fraction (not recorded which). Receptors originate from a male donor with ankylosing spondylitis. The CDR3 runs from the conserved cysteine through the conserved F or W. A D gene is named only where the DNA matches it firmly. Rows may omit the clone size; those that give it use once, few, many or a size class.

J gene,D gene,V gene,clone size,CDR3 protein,CDR3 DNA
TRBJ1-6,NA,TRBV6-6,few,CASSYRQLSPLHF,TGTGCCAGCAGTTACAGACAGCTTTCACCCCTCCACTTT
TRBJ2-5,NA,TRBV11-1,NA,CASSSAGPGETQYF,TGTGCCAGCAGCTCGGCGGGACCTGGGGAGACCCAGTACTTC
TRBJ2-5,TRBD2,TRBV11-2,few,CASSSAGGGETQYF,TGTGCCAGCAGCTCCGCGGGGGGTGGAGAGACCCAGTACTTC
TRBJ2-6,NA,TRBV20-1,NA,CSARMAAGANVLTF,TGCAGTGCTAGAATGGCGGCTGGGGCCAACGTCCTGACTTTC
TRBJ1-1,NA,TRBV5-1,NA,CASSLTGRGGGTEAFF,TGCGCCAGCAGCTTGACAGGGAGGGGAGGTGGCACTGAAGCTTTCTTT
TRBJ2-7,NA,TRBV20-1,NA,CSARDVGAGYEQYF,TGCAGTGCTAGAGATGTCGGGGCCGGCTACGAGCAGTACTTC
TRBJ2-5,TRBD2,TRBV6-5,few,CASSYARGGPEETQYF,TGTGCCAGCAGTTACGCTCGCGGGGGGCCGGAGGAGACCCAGTACTTC
TRBJ1-4,NA,TRBV20-1,NA,CSAQALYNEKLFF,TGCAGTGCGCAAGCCTTGTATAATGAAAAACTGTTTTTT
TRBJ1-1,NA,TRBV7-2,many,CASSRGYTEAFF,TGTGCCAGCAGCCGGGGGTACACTGAAGCTTTCTTT
TRBJ2-7,NA,TRBV5-1,NA,CASSLPGLKSDEQYF,TGCGCCAGCAGCCTACCAGGGCTAAAGAGCGACGAGCAGTACTTC
TRBJ2-1,TRBD2,TRBV6-1,few,CASSPGLSGRGDNEQFF,TGTGCCAGCAGCCCCGGGTTAAGCGGGAGGGGGGACAATGAGCAGTTCTTC
TRBJ1-1,NA,TRBV4-1,NA,CASSLPSGDTEAFF,TGCGCCAGCAGCCTTCCCTCGGGGGACACTGAAGCTTTCTTT
TRBJ1-6,TRBD1,TRBV18,few,CASSPGTAQGEDLHF,TGTGCCAGCTCACCAGGGACGGCCCAGGGGGAGGACCTCCACTTT
TRBJ2-4,NA,TRBV7-4,few,CASSIERPGRMFRAKNIQYF,TGTGCCAGCAGCATAGAAAGGCCGGGACGGATGTTTCGGGCCAAAAACATTCAGTACTTC
TRBJ2-1,TRBD2,TRBV7-2,NA,CASSPRTSDNEQFF,TGTGCCAGCAGCCCGAGGACTAGCGACAATGAGCAGTTCTTC
TRBJ1-1,NA,TRBV20-1,NA,CSARGRSEAFF,TGCAGTGCTAGGGGACGGTCTGAAGCTTTCTTT
TRBJ1-5,NA,TRBV20-1,many,CSASGQSNQPQHF,TGCAGTGCTAGCGGGCAGAGCAATCAGCCCCAGCATTTT
TRBJ1-2,TRBD1,TRBV11-2,few,CASSPPGVDRYYGYTF,TGTGCCAGCAGCCCCCCGGGGGTGGACAGGTACTATGGCTACACCTTC
TRBJ2-2,NA,TRBV5-1,few,CASSFRETGELFF,TGCGCCAGCAGCTTTCGGGAAACCGGGGAGCTGTTTTTT
TRBJ1-6,NA,TRBV6-5,NA,CASSSEQSSYNSPLHF,TGTGCCAGCAGTTCTGAGCAGAGCTCCTATAATTCACCCCTCCACTTT
TRBJ1-2,NA,TRBV20-1,few,CSARSGLNYGYTF,TGCAGTGCTAGATCAGGACTAAACTATGGCTACACCTTC
TRBJ2-7,TRBD1,TRBV12-3/TRBV12-4,many,CASRSGTGVSYEQYF,TGTGCCAGCAGATCCGGGACAGGGGTCTCCTACGAGCAGTACTTC
TRBJ1-1,TRBD1,TRBV29-1,NA,CSSSTGGAGNTEAFF,TGCAGCTCCTCAACAGGGGGCGCGGGGAACACTGAAGCTTTCTTT
TRBJ2-1,TRBD2,TRBV11-1,many,CASSPPPRLAGARNEQFF,TGTGCCAGCAGCCCCCCACCTCGGCTAGCGGGAGCTCGAAATGAGCAGTTCTTC
TRBJ1-2,TRBD1,TRBV7-8,NA,CASSQRTGQAGYTF,TGTGCCAGCAGCCAGAGGACAGGGCAGGCTGGCTACACCTTC
TRBJ2-1,NA,TRBV5-5,few,CASSLRGSSLSYNEQFF,TGTGCCAGCAGCTTGCGAGGGAGTTCCCTCTCCTACAATGAGCAGTTCTTC
TRBJ2-4,NA,TRBV21-1,NA,CASSKAGLTLAKNIQYF,TGTGCCAGCAGCAAGGCGGGACTGACTCTAGCCAAAAACATTCAGTACTTC
TRBJ2-2,TRBD2,TRBV5-1,NA,CASSPPRILAGDTGELFF,TGCGCCAGCAGCCCCCCCCGCATCCTAGCGGGGGACACCGGGGAGCTGTTTTTT
TRBJ2-4,NA,TRBV5-1,many,CASSLDGTSNIQYF,TGCGCCAGCAGCTTGGACGGGACCTCGAACATTCAGTACTTC
TRBJ1-4,NA,TRBV4-2,NA,CARSQVRANEKLFF,TGTGCCCGCAGCCAAGTTCGAGCTAATGAAAAACTGTTTTTT
TRBJ1-4,TRBD1,TRBV20-1,NA,CSARQGAPANEKLFF,TGCAGTGCCAGACAGGGGGCTCCGGCTAATGAAAAACTGTTTTTT
TRBJ2-1,NA,TRBV19,NA,CASSIDRGSNEQFF,TGTGCCAGTAGTATAGACAGGGGAAGCAATGAGCAGTTCTTC
TRBJ2-7,NA,TRBV7-2,NA,CASSLAPGTQREQYF,TGTGCCAGCAGCTTAGCACCCGGGACCCAGAGGGAGCAGTACTTC
TRBJ1-6,NA,TRBV12-3/TRBV12-4,few,CASRRRTAAPLHF,TGTGCCAGCAGACGGCGGACAGCGGCACCCCTCCACTTT
TRBJ2-3,TRBD2,TRBV6-5,few,CASSSLAGASPDTQYF,TGTGCCAGCAGTTCACTAGCGGGAGCCTCCCCAGATACGCAGTATTTT
TRBJ2-1,NA,TRBV7-2,many,CASSLGLLDEQFF,TGTGCCAGCAGCCTTGGACTACTCGATGAGCAGTTCTTC
TRBJ2-7,NA,TRBV6-2/TRBV6-3,few,CASSYSILPSRSYEQYF,TGTGCCAGCAGTTACTCTATCTTACCATCAAGATCCTACGAGCAGTACTTC
TRBJ2-7,TRBD2,TRBV12-3/TRBV12-4,NA,CASRGGTSSGYEQYF,TGTGCCAGCAGGGGGGGGACTAGTAGTGGGTACGAGCAGTACTTC
TRBJ2-1,NA,TRBV7-9,NA,CASSLVVTSGGEQFF,TGTGCCAGCAGCTTAGTGGTTACCTCCGGGGGTGAGCAGTTCTTC
TRBJ2-7,TRBD1,TRBV5-1,few,CASSLGDRAATGQYF,TGCGCCAGCAGCTTGGGAGACAGGGCTGCTACTGGGCAGTACTTC
TRBJ2-1,NA,TRBV7-9,many,CASSLAGGGGEFF,TGTGCCAGCAGCTTAGCCGGAGGGGGTGGGGAGTTCTTC
TRBJ2-2,NA,TRBV7-6,NA,CASESGYTGELFF,TGTGCCAGCGAAAGCGGCTACACCGGGGAGCTGTTTTTT
TRBJ1-5,TRBD1,TRBV12-3/TRBV12-4,NA,CASSLGTGTESNQPQHF,TGTGCCAGCAGTTTAGGGACAGGGACGGAGAGCAATCAGCCCCAGCATTTT
TRBJ1-6,NA,TRBV20-1,few,CSARKGRNSYNSPLHF,TGCAGTGCTAGGAAGGGCCGAAACTCCTATAATTCACCCCTCCACTTT
TRBJ2-7,NA,TRBV5-1,many,CASSRRDRSYEQYF,TGCGCCAGCAGCCGCCGGGACCGCTCCTACGAGCAGTACTTC
TRBJ2-2,NA,TRBV5-1,NA,CASSLEPGAGSGELFF,TGCGCCAGCAGCTTGGAACCGGGGGCAGGATCCGGGGAGCTGTTTTTT